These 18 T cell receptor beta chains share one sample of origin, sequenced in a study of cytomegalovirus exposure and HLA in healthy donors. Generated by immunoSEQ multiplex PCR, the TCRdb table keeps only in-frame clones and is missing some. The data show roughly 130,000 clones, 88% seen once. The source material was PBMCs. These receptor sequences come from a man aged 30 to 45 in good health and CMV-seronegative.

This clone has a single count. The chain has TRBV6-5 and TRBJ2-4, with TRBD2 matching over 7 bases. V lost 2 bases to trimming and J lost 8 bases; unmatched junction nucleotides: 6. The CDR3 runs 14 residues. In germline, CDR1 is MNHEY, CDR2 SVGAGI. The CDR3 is CASSYGAGYHIQYF. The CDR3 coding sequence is TGTGCCAGCAGTTACGGAGCGGGATATCACATTCAGTACTTC.

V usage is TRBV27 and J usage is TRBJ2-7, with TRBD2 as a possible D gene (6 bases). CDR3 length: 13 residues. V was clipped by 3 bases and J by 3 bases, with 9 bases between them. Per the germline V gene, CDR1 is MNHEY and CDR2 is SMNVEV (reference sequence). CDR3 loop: CASSLRDNYEQYF. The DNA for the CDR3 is TGTGCCAGCAGTTTGCGGGATAACTACGAGCAGTACTTC.

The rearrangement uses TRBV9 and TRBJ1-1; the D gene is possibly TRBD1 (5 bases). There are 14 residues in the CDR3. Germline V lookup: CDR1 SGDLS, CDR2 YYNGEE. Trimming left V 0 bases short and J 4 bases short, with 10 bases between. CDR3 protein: CASSVDGAATEAFF. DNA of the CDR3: TGTGCCAGCAGCGTAGATGGGGCGGCCACTGAAGCTTTCTTT.

The CDR3 DNA reads TGCGCCAGCAGCTTGGACCTTATAGCGGAGACCCAGTACTTC. Translating gives CASSLDLIAETQYF. The chain employs TRBV5-1 and TRBJ2-5; tentative D call: TRBD2 (5 bases). Per germline, CDR1 SGHRS and CDR2 YFSETQ. This CDR3 is built from 14 residues. The ends were cut back, 0 bases at V and 5 bases at J, with 11 bases in the middle.

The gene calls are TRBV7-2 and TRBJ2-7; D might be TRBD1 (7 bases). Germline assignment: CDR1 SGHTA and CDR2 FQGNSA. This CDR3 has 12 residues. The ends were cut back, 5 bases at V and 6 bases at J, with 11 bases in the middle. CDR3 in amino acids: CASSVQGGEQYF. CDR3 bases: TGTGCCAGCAGCGTGCAGGGGGGCGAGCAGTACTTC. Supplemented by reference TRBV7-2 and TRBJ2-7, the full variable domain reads GAGVSQSPSNKVTEKGKDVELRCDPISGHTALYWYRQSLGQGLEFLIYFQGNSAPDKSGLPSDRFSAERTGGSVSTLTIQRTQQEDSAVYLCASSVQGGEQYFGPGTRLTVT.

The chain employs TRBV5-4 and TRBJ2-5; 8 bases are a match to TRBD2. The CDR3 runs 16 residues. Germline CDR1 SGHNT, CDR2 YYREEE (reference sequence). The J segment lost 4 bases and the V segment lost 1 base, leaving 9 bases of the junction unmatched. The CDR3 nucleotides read TGTGCCAGCAGCTTGCCGGGGGGGATCCGAGGAGAGACCCAGTACTTC. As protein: CASSLPGGIRGETQYF.

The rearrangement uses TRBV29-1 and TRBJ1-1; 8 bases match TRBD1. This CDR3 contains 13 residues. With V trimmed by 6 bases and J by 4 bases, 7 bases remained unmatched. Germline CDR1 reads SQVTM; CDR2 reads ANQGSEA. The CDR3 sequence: CSVGQVLSTEAFF. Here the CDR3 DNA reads TGCAGCGTGGGACAGGTCCTCTCCACTGAAGCTTTCTTT.

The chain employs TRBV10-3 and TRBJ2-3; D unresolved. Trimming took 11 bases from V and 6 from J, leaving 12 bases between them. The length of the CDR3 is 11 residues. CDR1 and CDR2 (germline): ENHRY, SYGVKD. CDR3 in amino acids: CAPSGRDTQYF. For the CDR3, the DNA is TGTGCCCCCTCCGGCAGGGATACGCAGTATTTT.

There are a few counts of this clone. CDR3 sequence reads: CAWTTNTNQPQHF. The CDR3 nucleotides read TGTGCCTGGACAACTAATACTAATCAGCCCCAGCATTTT. The chain uses TRBV30 and TRBJ1-5; D remains ambiguous. The length of the CDR3 is 13 residues. The germline gives CDR1 GTSNPN, CDR2 SVGIG (reference sequence). V lost 4 bases and J lost 4, with 11 bases in between.

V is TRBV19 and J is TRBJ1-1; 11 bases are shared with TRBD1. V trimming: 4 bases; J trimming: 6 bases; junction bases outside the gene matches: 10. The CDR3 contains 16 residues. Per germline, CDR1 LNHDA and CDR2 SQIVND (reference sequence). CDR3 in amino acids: CASSTWTGGFVSEAFF. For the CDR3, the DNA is TGTGCCAGTAGTACTTGGACAGGGGGCTTTGTGTCTGAAGCTTTCTTT. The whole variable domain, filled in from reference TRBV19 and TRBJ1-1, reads DGGITQSPKYLFRKEGQNVTLSCEQNLNHDAMYWYRQDPGQGLRLIYYSQIVNDFQKGDIAEGYSVSREKKESFPLTVTSAQKNPTAFYLCASSTWTGGFVSEAFFGQGTRLTVV.

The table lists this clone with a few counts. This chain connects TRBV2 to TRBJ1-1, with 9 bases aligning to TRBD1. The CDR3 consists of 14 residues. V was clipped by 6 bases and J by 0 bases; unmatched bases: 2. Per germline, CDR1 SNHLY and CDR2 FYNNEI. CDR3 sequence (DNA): TGTGCCAGCAGGGGACAGGGAATGAACACTGAAGCTTTCTTT. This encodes CASRGQGMNTEAFF.

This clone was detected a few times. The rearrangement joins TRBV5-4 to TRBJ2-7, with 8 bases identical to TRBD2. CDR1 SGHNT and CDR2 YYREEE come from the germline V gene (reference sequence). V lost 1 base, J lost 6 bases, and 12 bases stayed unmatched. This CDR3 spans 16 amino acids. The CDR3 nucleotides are TGTGCCAGCAGCTTGTGGACTAGCTCCCTGCCGGCCGAGCAGTACTTC. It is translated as CASSLWTSSLPAEQYF.

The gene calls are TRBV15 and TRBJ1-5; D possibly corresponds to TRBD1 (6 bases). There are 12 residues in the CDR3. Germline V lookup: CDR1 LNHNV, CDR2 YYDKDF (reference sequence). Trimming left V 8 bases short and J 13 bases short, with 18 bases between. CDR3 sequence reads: CATLGAGGAQHF. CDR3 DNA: TGTGCCACCTTGGGGGCTGGGGGCGCGCAGCATTTT.

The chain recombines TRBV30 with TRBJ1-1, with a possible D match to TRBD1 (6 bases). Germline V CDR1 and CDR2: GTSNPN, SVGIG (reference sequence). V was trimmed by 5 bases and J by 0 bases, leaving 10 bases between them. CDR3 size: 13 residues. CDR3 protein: CAWLRQVNTEAFF. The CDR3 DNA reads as TGTGCCTGGTTGAGACAGGTGAACACTGAAGCTTTCTTT.

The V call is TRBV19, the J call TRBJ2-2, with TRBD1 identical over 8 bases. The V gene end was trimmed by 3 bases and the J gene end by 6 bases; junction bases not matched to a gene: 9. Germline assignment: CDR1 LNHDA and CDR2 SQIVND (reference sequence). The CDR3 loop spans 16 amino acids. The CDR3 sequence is CASSIADRVWSGELFF. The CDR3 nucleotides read TGTGCCAGTAGTATCGCGGACAGGGTGTGGTCCGGGGAGCTGTTTTTT.

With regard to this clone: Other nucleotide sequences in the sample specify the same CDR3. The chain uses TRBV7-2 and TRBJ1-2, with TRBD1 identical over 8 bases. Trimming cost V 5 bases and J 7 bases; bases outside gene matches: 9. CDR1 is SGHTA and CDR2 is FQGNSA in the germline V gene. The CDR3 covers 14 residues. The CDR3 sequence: CASSPVRTGSGYTF. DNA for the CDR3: TGTGCCAGCAGCCCCGTTAGGACAGGGAGTGGCTACACCTTC.

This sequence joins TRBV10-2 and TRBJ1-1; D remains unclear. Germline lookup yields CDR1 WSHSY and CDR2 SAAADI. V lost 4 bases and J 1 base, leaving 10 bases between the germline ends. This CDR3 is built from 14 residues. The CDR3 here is CASSGGLTNTEAFF. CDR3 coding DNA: TGCGCCAGCAGTGGAGGGTTGACGAACACTGAAGCTTTCTTT.

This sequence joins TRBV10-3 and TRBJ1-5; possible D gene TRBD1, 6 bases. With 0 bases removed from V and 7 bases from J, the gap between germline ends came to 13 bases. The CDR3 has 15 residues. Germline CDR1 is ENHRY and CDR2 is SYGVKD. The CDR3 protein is CAISESGGARQPQHF. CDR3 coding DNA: TGTGCCATCAGTGAGTCGGGGGGGGCACGCCAGCCCCAGCATTTT.